This T cell receptor (beta chain) comes out of a study of neurological immune-mediated disorders (dated by TCRdb to about 2019). Describing the broader study: Among the roughly 35 multiple sclerosis patients, approximately 30 had relapsing-remitting MS and 3 had secondary progressive MS. Peripheral blood TCR-beta repertoires from patients with HTLV-I-associated myelopathy (HAM/TSP), patients with multiple sclerosis, and healthy controls were compared in the study using UMI-based sequencing. The cohort comprised about 70 subjects: some 15 HAM/TSP patients, approximately 34 multiple sclerosis patients and about 20 healthy controls. Longitudinal samples, technical triplicates and paired sorted CD4+ and CD8+ T-cell subsets, alongside PBMC samples, were included among the roughly 98 TCR-beta libraries. Overall results and qualifications from the work: In phylogenetic analysis, the repertoires of 18 of 34 MS patients grouped into a cluster of related CDR3 sequences, which suggests a possible signature at the repertoire level. The MS cluster showed no association with clinical or MRI features, and the authors stated that larger cohorts are needed. No identical CDR3 amino acid sequences were found to be shared among expanded clones across subjects, suggesting that TCR-beta repertoires were private in all groups. TCR clonal expansion was highest in HAM/TSP patients and lowest in MS patients, with MS patients falling below even healthy controls.

cDNA synthesis used template-switch 5'RACE with a primer carrying a 10-nucleotide random unique molecular identifier tagging each TCR transcript. Each sequencing run produced over 170 million TCR-beta sequences covering 15-18 subjects. Total RNA was extracted with the RNeasy kit. Using the KAPA Real-time Library Amplification kit, TCR-beta VDJ regions were amplified with primers for the TCR constant region and the 5'RACE anchor. Sample indexes and Illumina adaptors were added in a first PCR, and a second PCR then increased library yield. The roughly 650 bp TCR product was size-selected on a 2% E-gel SizeSelection system after Ampure bead purification. Before pooling, libraries had their quality checked on a Bioanalyzer, their concentration measured with Qubit, and their quantity determined with the Kapa Library Quantification kit. Paired-end 2 x 150 bp sequencing of the libraries was performed on an Illumina HiSeq 2500. To increase sequence diversity, roughly 24-32% phiX was spiked into each library pool. The authors processed their data as follows. The quality-filtered reads were processed with the UMI-based MiGEC pipeline, whose error correction step removed more than 80% of the raw TCR sequences. VDJ genes were aligned to IMGT germline references, and clonotypes were defined by unique CDR3 amino acid sequence plus V-J genes. VDJtools evaluated clonal expansion, Shannon diversity and CDR3 relatedness (CalcPairwiseDistances, ClusterSamples); CLCbio workbench built phylogenetic trees. Expanded clones were defined as having at least 8 unique UMIs, based on coefficient-of-variation modelling across technical triplicates. TCRdb reworked the public reads: Q25 trimming with fastp, MiXCR clone assembly, productive beta chains retained. CDR3 protein duplicates are merged, each entry listing the most common genes and DNA. These V and J calls rely on TCRdb rather than the paper's analysis. Within this sample are roughly 120,000 distinct CDR3 sequences, with roughly 3.2% of them counted one time only. Jointly, the top ten make up over 1% of the sample.

This clonotype was observed many times. Its cognate antigen has yet to be identified. Base qualities are missing; no much larger clone stands one base away. The CDR3 numbers 12 residues from cysteine through phenylalanine. The read is trimmed to its CDR3 DNA, 36 bases read in frame from base 1. The germline V gene specifies SGDLS as CDR1 and YYNGEE as CDR2. V and J lose 1 base and 5 bases, and a span of 7 bases separates them. For the unsorted PBMC libraries, 2 million PBMCs were stored in RNAlater at -80 degrees C until RNA extraction and were used to generate the libraries. Multiple sclerosis patients were enrolled in a US clinical protocol evaluating disease progression by magnetic resonance imaging. PBMCs were separated from peripheral blood using Ficoll-Hypaque density gradient centrifugation and then cryopreserved in liquid nitrogen.

This clonotype originated in a woman in her twenties or thirties with multiple sclerosis. The V and J genes are TRBV9 and TRBJ2-7; TRBD2 is a possible D gene, resting on 5 matching bases. Sequencing was done on a sample of PBMCs. The CDR3 has the sequence CASSVSGDEQYF. At the DNA level, the sequence is TGTGCCAGCAGCGTATCCGGGGACGAGCAGTACTTC.